These 21 T cell receptor beta chains originate from one sample sequenced in a study of brain T cells in children with intractable seizures. Sequencing used immunoSEQ multiplex PCR; TCRdb keeps in-frame clones, though not all of them. The sample shows tens of thousands of clones, about 93% of them seen only once. Sequencing was performed on peripheral blood, taken at surgery. The receptors were sampled from a girl between 2 and 10 years old with Rasmussen encephalitis and intractable seizures.

CDR3 protein: CASSLTPAQETQYF. The CDR3 DNA reads as TGCGCCAGCAGCTTGACCCCAGCTCAAGAGACCCAGTACTTC. This sequence joins TRBV5-1 and TRBJ2-5, with D unclear. V was cut by 1 base and J by 2 bases, with 9 bases left in between. CDR3 length equals 14 residues. Germline lookup yields CDR1 SGHRS and CDR2 YFSETQ. Full variable domain (outside the CDR3, taken from reference TRBV5-1 and TRBJ2-5): KAGVTQTPRYLIKTRGQQVTLSCSPISGHRSVSWYQQTPGQGLQFLFEYFSETQRNKGNFPGRFSGRQFSNSRSEMNVSTLELGDSALYLCASSLTPAQETQYFGPGTRLLVL.

This chain connects TRBV12-3 or TRBV12-4 to TRBJ2-7; no clear D gene. The CDR3 totals 11 residues. V lost 5 bases, J lost 2 bases, and 4 bases lay in between. In nucleotides, the CDR3 is TGTGCCAGCAGTGGGCCCTACGAGCAGTACTTC. Translation gives CASSGPYEQYF.

Note on this clone: Other DNA sequences from this sample encode an identical CDR3 as well. The chain carries TRBV29-1 and TRBJ1-1, with 8 bases that match TRBD1. With V trimmed by 7 bases and J by 2 bases, 6 bases remained unmatched. Germline V gives CDR1 SQVTM, CDR2 ANQGSEA. The CDR3 has 13 residues. The CDR3 protein is CSARTGPNTEAFF. CDR3 bases: TGCAGCGCCCGGACAGGGCCAAACACTGAAGCTTTCTTT.

This chain uses TRBV12-3 or TRBV12-4 with TRBJ2-7; D is perhaps TRBD1 (6 bases). This CDR3 contains 13 residues. V lost 8 bases and J lost 5, with 16 bases in between. CDR3 sequence (DNA): TGTGCCAGCCGCTATCCCAACAGGGACGAGCAGTACTTC. Translated: CASRYPNRDEQYF.

The gene calls are TRBV13 and TRBJ2-7, with 8 positions matching TRBD2. With V trimmed by 0 bases and J by 4 bases, 2 bases remained unmatched. The CDR3 is 14 amino acids. Germline CDR1 PRHDT, CDR2 FYEKMQ (reference sequence). The CDR3 region has the DNA TGTGCCAGCAGCTTAGGAGCTAGCGGGTACGAGCAGTACTTC. Translated: CASSLGASGYEQYF.

The chain combines TRBV6-6 with TRBJ2-3, with D maybe TRBD2 (5 bases). Trimming removed 4 bases at V and 4 bases at J, with 12 bases between. The CDR3 consists of 14 residues. The germline V gene has CDR1 MNHNY and CDR2 SVGAGI (reference sequence). The CDR3: CASSWVADSDTQYF. Written as DNA, the CDR3 is TGTGCCAGCAGTTGGGTGGCGGACTCAGATACGCAGTATTTT.

The chain joins TRBV2 to TRBJ1-2; 9 nucleotides match TRBD1. The germline CDR1 and CDR2 sequences are SNHLY and FYNNEI. The CDR3 is made up of 15 amino acids. V trimming: 4 bases; J trimming: 2 bases; junction bases outside the gene matches: 5. The DNA of the CDR3 is TGTGCCAGCAGTGCCCCCGGGACAGGGAACTATGGCTACACCTTC. Amino acids: CASSAPGTGNYGYTF.

CDR3 DNA: TGCAGCATACAGACAGGGATGGGGTACGAGCAGTACTTC. This encodes CSIQTGMGYEQYF. V and J are TRBV29-1 and TRBJ2-7; the match to TRBD1 covers 7 bases. J was trimmed by 4 bases and V by 8 bases; bases with no gene match: 11. The germline V gene encodes CDR1 SQVTM and CDR2 ANQGSEA. CDR3 length: 13 residues.

The chain couples TRBV6-2 or TRBV6-3 to TRBJ2-3; D call uncertain. Germline V CDR1 and CDR2: MNHEY, SVGEGT. Trimming cost V 2 bases and J 3 bases, with 12 bases left between them. The CDR3 is 15 amino acids. In nucleotides, the CDR3 is TGTGCCAGCAGTTACACCCCAAGGGTGACAGATACGCAGTATTTT. This sequence encodes CASSYTPRVTDTQYF.

The genes are TRBV6-5 and TRBJ1-1; D unclear. Deletions cut 6 bases from V and 3 bases from J, with 14 bases between. Germline values: CDR1 MNHEY, CDR2 SVGAGI. The CDR3 extends over 14 amino acids. The DNA of the CDR3 is TGTGCCAGCAGCCACGTACTGTCCGACACTGAAGCTTTCTTT. Amino acid sequence: CASSHVLSDTEAFF.

This clone was observed once. This CDR3 is CASMEGGPWQFF. For the CDR3, the DNA is TGTGCCAGCATGGAAGGGGGGCCGTGGCAGTTCTTC. The chain has TRBV2 and TRBJ2-1; the D gene could be TRBD1 or TRBD2 (6 bases each). Trimming stripped 7 bases from V and 12 bases from J, with 16 bases between. Germline V gene sequence: CDR1 SNHLY, CDR2 FYNNEI. The CDR3 consists of 12 residues.

The chain uses TRBV9 and TRBJ2-3; D not certain. This CDR3 contains 13 residues. Trimming stripped 3 bases from V and 8 bases from J, with 13 bases between. The germline gives CDR1 SGDLS, CDR2 YYNGEE. In DNA, the CDR3 is TGTGCCAGCAGCGCCCTTTTAACCGGTACGCAGTATTTT. It is translated as CASSALLTGTQYF.

The chain is built from TRBV5-1 and TRBJ2-2; D uncertain. The CDR3 extends over 13 amino acids. The V gene lost 5 bases and the J gene lost 4 bases, with 9 bases spanning the gap. CDR1 is SGHRS and CDR2 is YFSETQ in the germline V gene. The chain's CDR3 is CASRDLGTGELFF. The CDR3 nucleotides read TGCGCCAGCAGAGACCTCGGCACCGGGGAGCTGTTTTTT.

The chain uses TRBV28 and TRBJ2-5; TRBD2 aligns across 7 bases. This CDR3 comprises 16 residues. The junction had 11 bases not matched to a gene; V was cut back by 3 bases and J by 4 bases. CDR1 and CDR2 (germline): MDHEN, SYDVKM. Written as DNA, the CDR3 is TGTGCCAGCAGTTTTCGACGGGGGGTCTTCGGAGAGACCCAGTACTTC. This translates into CASSFRRGVFGETQYF.

The chain employs TRBV10-3 and TRBJ2-1, with D maybe TRBD2 (7 bases). CDR3 size: 15 residues. Germline V gene sequence: CDR1 ENHRY, CDR2 SYGVKD. The germline V and J ends were trimmed by 5 bases and 2 bases, with 13 bases remaining between them. CDR3: CAISRGAGPYNEQFF. CDR3 nucleotide sequence: TGTGCCATCAGTCGGGGGGCCGGTCCCTACAATGAGCAGTTCTTC.

This rearrangement joins TRBV7-2 to TRBJ2-7; D possibly corresponds to TRBD1 (6 bases). Germline V gene sequence: CDR1 SGHTA, CDR2 FQGNSA. CDR3 length: 13 residues. Deletions cut 1 base from V and 6 bases from J, with 10 bases between. CDR3 loop: CASSLDRASEQYF. In DNA form, the CDR3 reads TGTGCCAGCAGCTTAGACAGGGCCAGCGAGCAGTACTTC. Variable domain in full (rest from reference TRBV7-2 and TRBJ2-7): GAGVSQSPSNKVTEKGKDVELRCDPISGHTALYWYRQSLGQGLEFLIYFQGNSAPDKSGLPSDRFSAERTGGSVSTLTIQRTQQEDSAVYLCASSLDRASEQYFGPGTRLTVT.

The J gene is TRBJ2-7, the V gene TRBV30; D remains unclear. CDR3 length: 12 amino acids. The germline V gene has CDR1 GTSNPN and CDR2 SVGIG (reference sequence). V was trimmed by 7 bases and J by 0 bases, leaving 10 bases between them. The CDR3 spells CAFRGGSYEQYF. CDR3 coding DNA: TGTGCCTTTCGCGGTGGCTCCTACGAGCAGTACTTC.

The chain recombines TRBV19 with TRBJ2-3, with 8 bases lining up with TRBD2. Trimming cost V 4 bases and J 5 bases; bases outside gene matches: 11. The germline CDR1 and CDR2 sequences are LNHDA and SQIVND (reference sequence). The CDR3 is 16 amino acids. The CDR3: CASSRVGGAGKDTQYF. The CDR3 DNA follows: TGTGCCAGTAGTAGGGTCGGGGGGGCCGGTAAAGATACGCAGTATTTT. Using reference TRBV19 and TRBJ2-3 for the parts outside the CDR3, the full variable domain is DGGITQSPKYLFRKEGQNVTLSCEQNLNHDAMYWYRQDPGQGLRLIYYSQIVNDFQKGDIAEGYSVSREKKESFPLTVTSAQKNPTAFYLCASSRVGGAGKDTQYFGPGTRLTVL.

A few counts support this clone. V and J are TRBV6-5 and TRBJ1-5; D unresolved. Per the germline V gene, CDR1 is MNHEY and CDR2 is SVGAGI. The CDR3 covers 14 residues. The V and J ends lost 2 bases and 1 base respectively, with 6 bases between them. CDR3 in amino acids: CASSYRESNQPQHF. The CDR3 nucleotides read TGTGCCAGCAGTTACAGGGAGAGCAATCAGCCCCAGCATTTT.

The rearrangement links TRBV27 to TRBJ1-5, with D tentatively TRBD1 (5 bases). This CDR3 spans 15 amino acids. V lost 2 bases to trimming and J lost 0 bases, with 8 bases between them. From germline, CDR1 is MNHEY and CDR2 SMNVEV (reference sequence). The CDR3 loop reads CASSLRGYSNQPQHF. The CDR3 DNA reads TGTGCCAGCAGTTTAAGGGGCTATAGCAATCAGCCCCAGCATTTT.

The V call is TRBV6-1, the J call TRBJ1-4; possibly TRBD1 for D (6 bases). Germline lookup yields CDR1 MNHNS and CDR2 SASEGT. This CDR3 spans 13 amino acids. Deletions cut 0 bases from V and 10 bases from J, with 9 bases between. CDR3 loop: CASSEAPDRKLFF. CDR3 sequence (DNA): TGTGCCAGCAGTGAAGCGCCGGACAGAAAACTGTTTTTT.